These 18 T cell receptor beta chains came from one sample sequenced in a study of OX40 agonist ivuxolimab in advanced cancers. The receptor library was made with the immunoSEQ multiplex PCR assay. Here the immuneACCESS table is served through TCRdb, limited to in-frame sequences with V and J called. Missing clones are a known gap in these copies; in checked studies unresolved V genes cover under half, and the rest lacks a known reason. Present in this sample are under 100,000 clones, more than 70% of which were seen just once. The top ten hold around 0.78% of the sample. The specimen was CD4+ or CD8+ T cells sorted from blood, collected in a trial of the OX40 agonist ivuxolimab. All receptors derive from an adult with an advanced solid tumor such as melanoma, head and neck, liver or kidney cancer.

This sequence joins TRBV18 and TRBJ2-5, with 7 bases aligning to TRBD1. Trimming cost V 3 bases and J 4 bases; bases outside gene matches: 2. Germline V gene data show CDR1 as KGHSH and CDR2 as LQKENI. There are 13 residues in the CDR3. The CDR3 nucleotides are TGTGCCAGCTCACCGGGACAGAGAGAGACCCAGTACTTC. Translating gives CASSPGQRETQYF.

The V call is TRBV7-9, the J call TRBJ1-2; the D is unclear. Germline V gives CDR1 SEHNR, CDR2 FQNEAQ (reference sequence). The CDR3 sequence is 14 residues long. Trimming cost V 0 bases and J 0 bases, with 5 bases left between them. The CDR3 loop is CASSLALANYGYTF. The CDR3 DNA is TGTGCCAGCAGCTTAGCACTTGCTAACTATGGCTACACCTTC.

This clone was counted a single time. The chain uses TRBV5-1 and TRBJ2-7; 7 nucleotides line up with TRBD1. Per germline, CDR1 SGHRS and CDR2 YFSETQ. V was pared by 1 base and J by 2 bases, with 3 bases of the junction left unmatched. The CDR3 extends over 14 amino acids. The CDR3 spells CASSLLGQTYEQYF. CDR3 in DNA: TGCGCCAGCAGCTTGCTGGGACAGACCTACGAGCAGTACTTC.

This chain links TRBV7-2 with TRBJ1-1; 7 bases are shared with TRBD1. Germline values: CDR1 SGHTA, CDR2 FQGNSA. The CDR3 has 11 residues. V lost 5 bases to trimming and J lost 6 bases; unmatched junction nucleotides: 0. The CDR3 spells CASSQGAEAFF. The CDR3 coding sequence is TGTGCCAGCAGCCAGGGGGCTGAAGCTTTCTTT.

The chain is built from TRBV30 and TRBJ2-5; TRBD1 or TRBD2 may be the D gene (5 bases each). The length of the CDR3 is 14 residues. Germline assignment: CDR1 GTSNPN and CDR2 SVGIG (reference sequence). Trimming took off 3 bases at V and 5 bases at J, with 16 bases between the two ends. For the CDR3, the DNA is TGTGCCTGGAGGGACCGGGACGGTGGGGAGACCCAGTACTTC. It codes for CAWRDRDGGETQYF.

The V gene is TRBV6-5, the J gene TRBJ1-2; 8 bases agree with TRBD1. The germline V gene has CDR1 MNHEY and CDR2 SVGAGI. With V trimmed by 4 bases and J by 6 bases, 13 bases remained unmatched. The CDR3 is 16 residues long. This CDR3 is CASSSGGQDMFDGYTF. The DNA for the CDR3 is TGTGCCAGCAGTTCCGGGGGACAGGATATGTTCGATGGCTACACCTTC.

V and J are TRBV27 and TRBJ2-7; tentatively, D is TRBD2 (6 bases). The CDR3 runs to 14 residues. Per the germline V gene, CDR1 is MNHEY and CDR2 is SMNVEV (reference sequence). V was cut by 5 bases and J by 6 bases, with 17 bases left in between. Here the CDR3 DNA reads TGTGCCAGCAGTAGGGACTCCGGGGGATTCGAGCAGTACTTC. Translated, it gives CASSRDSGGFEQYF.

The chain employs TRBV4-1 and TRBJ2-4, with D possibly being TRBD2 (6 bases). The CDR3 is 15 amino acids. Trimming removed 4 bases at V and 0 bases at J, with 10 bases between. The germline V gene encodes CDR1 MGHRA and CDR2 YSYEKL. The CDR3 is CASSPLGGAKNIQYF. CDR3 nucleotide sequence: TGCGCCAGCAGCCCGCTCGGGGGAGCCAAAAACATTCAGTACTTC.

The genes are TRBV5-4 and TRBJ2-5, with 9 bases that match TRBD1. This CDR3 region has 15 residues. CDR1 and CDR2 from the germline V gene are SGHNT and YYREEE (reference sequence). The trim removed 3 bases at V and 3 bases at J, leaving 6 bases unmatched. This CDR3 reads CASSSTGTGKETQYF. The CDR3 DNA is TGTGCCAGCAGCTCCACCGGGACAGGGAAAGAGACCCAGTACTTC.

This clone has just one count. J is TRBJ1-2 and V is TRBV6-5, with 8 positions matching TRBD1. The ends lost 6 bases at V and 8 bases at J; junction bases unmatched: 8. The CDR3 consists of 13 residues. Germline V lookup: CDR1 MNHEY, CDR2 SVGAGI. The CDR3 protein is CASRPDRDDGYTF. CDR3 nucleotides: TGTGCCAGCAGGCCGGACAGGGACGACGGCTACACCTTC.

The J gene is TRBJ2-1, the V gene TRBV20-1, with D possibly matching TRBD2 (6 bases). In germline, CDR1 is DFQATT, CDR2 SNEGSKA (reference sequence). V lost 5 bases, J lost 7 bases, and 9 bases lay in between. This CDR3 region has 11 residues. The CDR3 sequence: CSAPEGNEQFF. CDR3 DNA sequence: TGCAGTGCTCCGGAGGGAAATGAGCAGTTCTTC.

The rearrangement uses TRBV7-6 and TRBJ1-6; D ambiguous. The CDR3 extends over 18 amino acids. V was clipped by 3 bases and J by 2 bases, with 17 bases between them. Germline loops: CDR1 SGHVS, CDR2 FNYEAQ. CDR3 sequence reads: CASSLYFSSPAYNSPLHF. The CDR3 DNA is TGTGCCAGCAGCTTGTATTTCTCCTCCCCGGCCTATAATTCACCCCTCCACTTT.

The chain recombines TRBV11-2 with TRBJ2-3, with 12 bases lining up with TRBD2. Per germline, CDR1 SGHAT and CDR2 FQNNGV. V dropped 4 bases and J dropped 5; count of bases not matched to a gene: 10. The CDR3 contains 17 residues. CDR3 amino acids: CASSSSSGRALRDTQYF. The CDR3 DNA reads as TGTGCCAGCAGCTCTTCTAGCGGGAGGGCCCTCAGAGATACGCAGTATTTT.

This chain joins TRBV9 and TRBJ2-6, with D possibly being TRBD2 (6 bases). This CDR3 comprises 18 residues. The ends were cut back, 4 bases at V and 0 bases at J, with 17 bases in the middle. Germline V gene data show CDR1 as SGDLS and CDR2 as YYNGEE. In nucleotides, the CDR3 is TGTGCCAGCAGCCCGAGGGACTCGGGGATCTCTGGGGCCAACGTCCTGACTTTC. Residues: CASSPRDSGISGANVLTF.

The rearrangement joins TRBV5-4 to TRBJ2-1; D unclear. V gave up 0 bases and J gave up 0 bases, with 10 bases separating them. This CDR3 is built from 16 residues. CDR1 and CDR2 from the germline V gene are SGHNT and YYREEE (reference sequence). CDR3: CASSLGFSASYNEQFF. CDR3 DNA: TGTGCCAGCAGCTTGGGCTTCTCTGCCTCCTACAATGAGCAGTTCTTC.

In this sample, this clone turned up once. The chain carries TRBV10-2 and TRBJ2-5, with 10 bases aligning to TRBD2. Germline loops: CDR1 WSHSY, CDR2 SAAADI. The length of the CDR3 is 16 residues. V trimming: 3 bases; J trimming: 6 bases; junction bases outside the gene matches: 10. CDR3 loop: CASSDAASGSRKTQYF. The CDR3 region has the DNA TGCGCCAGCAGTGATGCGGCTAGCGGGAGCCGGAAGACCCAGTACTTC.

In this sample, this clone turned up once. The chain has TRBV5-4 and TRBJ2-5; tentatively, D is TRBD1 (5 bases). CDR1 SGHNT and CDR2 YYREEE come from the germline V gene (reference sequence). CDR3 length: 13 amino acids. V dropped 1 base and J dropped 4 bases, with 8 bases sitting between them. CDR3 sequence (DNA): TGTGCCAGCAGCTTGAAAGGGGCAGAGACCCAGTACTTC. It codes for CASSLKGAETQYF.

V gene TRBV5-1 combines with J gene TRBJ2-7, with D unclear. This CDR3 has 12 residues. The V gene's germline CDR1 is SGHRS and CDR2 YFSETQ. V lost 1 base, J lost 4 bases, and 6 bases lay in between. The CDR3 bases are TGCGCCAGCAGCTTGCCGGCTTACGAGCAGTACTTC. Translation: CASSLPAYEQYF.